These 12 T cell receptor beta chains came from one sample sequenced in a study of metastatic and nonmetastatic thyroid tumors. TCRdb re-processed the PCR reads through MiXCR. This sample has about 43,000 clones, with 3% to 3.5% found just once. Not a single patient had been given any form of treatment at any point before undergoing thyroid surgery. The sample comprised blood. Receptors originate from a female donor with papillary thyroid cancer or a benign thyroid nodule (not recorded which). Some clones in this sample may be carry-over from other donors' samples.

V and J are TRBV6-1 and TRBJ2-4, with D possibly TRBD1 on 5 matching bases. The CDR3 totals 13 residues. Per the germline V gene, CDR1 is MNHNS and CDR2 is SASEGT. Trimming shortened V by 3 bases and J by 8 bases, and 11 bases separated the two germline ends. CDR3 sequence reads: CASSDRGWDIQYF. CDR3 DNA sequence: TGTGCCAGCAGTGATAGGGGTTGGGACATTCAGTACTTC.

Only a few counts were recorded for this clone. The rearrangement links TRBV5-1 to TRBJ2-5, with a tentative D call TRBD1 (5 bases). CDR1 SGHRS and CDR2 YFSETQ come from the germline V gene. The CDR3 is 15 amino acids. Trimming took 6 bases from V and 5 from J, leaving 20 bases between them. CDR3 sequence: CASIAIGASVETQYF. The DNA for the CDR3 is TGCGCCAGCATAGCAATAGGGGCGAGCGTGGAGACCCAGTACTTC.

The V gene is TRBV11-2, the J gene TRBJ1-3; D gene unclear. Germline V gene sequence: CDR1 SGHAT, CDR2 FQNNGV. The CDR3 has 12 amino acids. CDR3 DNA sequence: TGTGTAGTCACAAGCTCTGGAAACACCATATATTTT. Translation gives CVVTSSGNTIYF.

This chain links TRBV6-2 or TRBV6-3 with TRBJ1-3; TRBD1 is a possible D gene (6 bases). CDR3 length: 16 amino acids. The V gene's germline CDR1 is MNHEY and CDR2 SVGEGT. With 8 bases removed from V and 2 bases from J, the gap between germline ends came to 19 bases. CDR3 nucleotide sequence: TGTGCCAGCGCAATTACGAGTACAGGGACTGGAAACACCATATATTTT. This gives the protein CASAITSTGTGNTIYF.

This clone was picked up a small number of times. The chain couples TRBV2 to TRBJ2-7; D gene uncertain. The length of the CDR3 is 12 residues. CDR1 is SNHLY and CDR2 is FYNNEI in the germline V gene. The V end was cut by 5 bases, the J end by 1 base, with 6 bases between. CDR3 bases: TGTGCCAGCAGTTTCGGTTCCTACGAGCAGTACTTC. Its translation is CASSFGSYEQYF. The entire variable domain, with the rest obtained from reference TRBV2 and TRBJ2-7, is as follows: EPEVTQTPSHQVTQMGQEVILRCVPISNHLYFYWYRQILGQKVEFLVSFYNNEISEKSEIFDDQFSVERPDGSNFTLKIRSTKLEDSAMYFCASSFGSYEQYFGPGTRLTVT.

The chain has TRBV20-1 and TRBJ2-1; 9 bases are shared with TRBD2. The CDR3 sequence is 16 residues long. Trimming at V came to 0 bases and at J to 4 bases, leaving 7 bases not matched to a gene. The germline CDR1 and CDR2 sequences are DFQATT and SNEGSKA (reference sequence). The CDR3 loop reads CSAREWLAGRYNEQFF. CDR3 bases: TGCAGTGCTAGAGAGTGGCTAGCGGGAAGATACAATGAGCAGTTCTTC.

The sample holds many counts of this clone. The chain combines TRBV20-1 with TRBJ1-2; 7 positions match TRBD1. From germline, CDR1 is DFQATT and CDR2 SNEGSKA (reference sequence). V dropped 2 bases and J dropped 4; count of bases not matched to a gene: 10. The CDR3 sequence is 15 residues long. Written as DNA, the CDR3 is TGCAGTGCTAGATTAGGGGGCGCACCCCTCTATGGCTACACCTTC. Its protein product is CSARLGGAPLYGYTF.

This clone was observed at least ten times. The chain is built from TRBV9 and TRBJ1-3; D gene unclear. Trimming took off 0 bases at V and 0 bases at J, with 4 bases between the two ends. CDR3 length: 14 residues. Germline values: CDR1 SGDLS, CDR2 YYNGEE. The CDR3 nucleotides are TGTGCCAGCAGCGTAGACAGCTCTGGAAACACCATATATTTT. This translates into CASSVDSSGNTIYF.

This clone has at least ten counts. This chain joins TRBV2 and TRBJ2-7; weak D call: TRBD1 (7 bases). Germline V lookup: CDR1 SNHLY, CDR2 FYNNEI. The V and J ends lost 5 bases and 3 bases respectively, with 29 bases between them. The CDR3 spans 19 residues. The CDR3 loop reads CASSWDRTLAELRNYEQYF. CDR3 nucleotide sequence: TGTGCCAGCAGTTGGGACAGAACTTTAGCGGAACTACGAAACTACGAGCAGTACTTC.

V and J are TRBV6-1 and TRBJ1-2; possible D gene TRBD1, 6 bases. The CDR3 totals 14 residues. Trimming cost V 7 bases and J 4 bases, with 16 bases left between them. Germline lookup yields CDR1 MNHNS and CDR2 SASEGT. CDR3 in amino acids: CASKLEGGGYGYTF. CDR3 in DNA: TGTGCCAGCAAACTAGAGGGGGGGGGCTATGGCTACACCTTC.

This clone was picked up many times. A read error may be the cause here, since a much bigger clone is one base away. The sample contains more than one DNA sequence encoding this CDR3. The rearrangement links TRBV27 to TRBJ2-1; D is unresolved. CDR1 MNHEY and CDR2 SMNVEV come from the germline V gene (reference sequence). CDR3 length: 14 amino acids. In DNA form, the CDR3 reads TGTGCCAGCAGTTCGGCAGCATCCTACGATGAGCAGTTCTTC. Protein: CASSSAASYDEQFF.

This clone has at least ten counts. The V and J genes are TRBV19 and TRBJ2-7; D gene ambiguous. The CDR3 is made up of 14 amino acids. In germline, CDR1 is LNHDA, CDR2 SQIVND (reference sequence). V gave up 7 bases and J gave up 2 bases, with 15 bases separating them. CDR3 region: CASTPKAVPYEQYF. The CDR3 DNA follows: TGTGCCAGTACCCCCAAGGCAGTTCCCTACGAGCAGTACTTC.